This paragraph covers one TCR beta chain sequence. Its specificity is not known. The data belong to a study of T cell responses to AZD1222 COVID-19 vaccine. Per the germline V gene, CDR1 is SGHVS and CDR2 is FQNEAQ. Deletions cut 5 bases from V and 0 bases from J, with 14 bases between. The CDR3 loop spans 15 amino acids. Study-level findings and limits: Females made up more of the donors, who were largely white British, and clonal diversity may have come out too low. Repertoire sampling occurred only after the peak T cell response. Per reports, nearly half of all spike-specific TCRs target regions that are unmutated in variants.

Assay: immunoSEQ multiplex PCR; the TCRdb copy retains only in-frame clones and omits some. Of 100,000 to 150,000 clones listed, roughly 90% are singletons. V is TRBV7-8 and J is TRBJ2-7; D is undetermined. This clonotype was obtained from an adult in good health. This sample comprised peripheral blood, obtained on day 0 of AZD1222 vaccination. CDR3 nucleotide sequence: TGTGCCAGCAGCCCCCGTGGCGGTAGCTCCTACGAGCAGTACTTC. This gives the protein CASSPRGGSSYEQYF.